The present T cell receptor beta chain was sequenced within a study of patients and donors after allogeneic stem cell transplantation. The CDR3 has 15 residues. Germline loops: CDR1 MNHNS, CDR2 SASEGT. V was clipped by 10 bases and J by 4 bases; unmatched bases: 8. TCRdb recomputed calls from the RT-PCR reads with MiXCR, one row per CDR3 protein. The data show some 230,000 distinct CDR3 sequences, 14% seen once. The sequence was collected from a human donor who was either an allogeneic HSCT recipient or a stem cell or donor lymphocyte infusion donor (not recorded which). It is not recorded whose cells these are; they may come from a transplant donor. The rearrangement joins TRBV6-1 to TRBJ2-3; TRBD2 aligns across 13 bases. Sequences were obtained from blood, either unsorted or a sorted T cell fraction (not recorded which). CDR3 nucleotide sequence: TGTGCCACCTATGGACTAGCGGGGGATGCAGATACGCAGTATTTT. Residues: CATYGLAGDADTQYF.